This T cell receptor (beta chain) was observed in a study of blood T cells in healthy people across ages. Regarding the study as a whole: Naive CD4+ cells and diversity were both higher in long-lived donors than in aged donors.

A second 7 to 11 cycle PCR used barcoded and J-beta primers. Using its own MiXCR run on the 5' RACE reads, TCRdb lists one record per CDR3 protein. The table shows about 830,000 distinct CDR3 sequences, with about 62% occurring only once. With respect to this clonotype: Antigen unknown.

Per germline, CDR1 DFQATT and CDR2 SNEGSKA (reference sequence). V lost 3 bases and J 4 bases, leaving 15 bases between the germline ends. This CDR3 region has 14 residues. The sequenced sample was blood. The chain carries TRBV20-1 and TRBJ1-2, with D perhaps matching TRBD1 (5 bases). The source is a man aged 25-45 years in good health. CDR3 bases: TGCAGTGCTAGGGACCTACAGACAGTCTATGGCTACACCTTC. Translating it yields CSARDLQTVYGYTF.